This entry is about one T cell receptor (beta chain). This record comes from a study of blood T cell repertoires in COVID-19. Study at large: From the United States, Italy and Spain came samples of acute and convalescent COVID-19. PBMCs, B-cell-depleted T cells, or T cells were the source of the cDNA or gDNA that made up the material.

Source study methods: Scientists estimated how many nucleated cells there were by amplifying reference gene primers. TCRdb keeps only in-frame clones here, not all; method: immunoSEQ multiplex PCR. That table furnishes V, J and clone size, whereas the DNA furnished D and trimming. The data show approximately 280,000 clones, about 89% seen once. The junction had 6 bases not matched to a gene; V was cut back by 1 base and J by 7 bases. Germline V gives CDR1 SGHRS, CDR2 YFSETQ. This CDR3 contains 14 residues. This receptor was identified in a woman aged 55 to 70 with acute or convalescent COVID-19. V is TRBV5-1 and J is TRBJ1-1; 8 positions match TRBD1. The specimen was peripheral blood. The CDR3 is CASSLRAGGSEAFF. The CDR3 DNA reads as TGCGCCAGCAGCTTGAGGGCAGGGGGCAGTGAAGCTTTCTTT.